A few counts support the clone carrying this T cell receptor beta chain. Germline V gene lookup returns CDR1 DFQATT and CDR2 SNEGSKA (reference sequence). Trimming left V 3 bases short and J 3 bases short, with 13 bases between. This CDR3 contains 14 residues. Ranging in age from roughly 6 to 95, the donors were healthy Caucasian individuals from Russia. This sample is part of a study of blood T cells in healthy people across ages. Sample-barcoded 5' priming and a J-beta primer mix drove a second PCR of about 6 to 12 cycles. TCRdb called the 5' RACE reads again in MiXCR, with one record for every CDR3 protein. The sample comprises 1.8 million or so distinct CDR3 sequences, approximately 39% of which are singletons, and approximately 22% rests with the top ten.

The J gene is TRBJ2-3, the V gene TRBV20-1; D is perhaps TRBD1 (5 bases). The sequencing sample was made of blood. This clonotype was obtained from a human donor in good health. Here the CDR3 reads CSASPHQGTDTQYF. Here the CDR3 DNA reads TGCAGTGCTAGTCCTCATCAGGGAACAGATACGCAGTATTTT.